This TCR beta chain was sequenced during a study of identical twins. TCRdb independently ran MiXCR on the 5' RACE reads; one entry per CDR3 protein. The sample has more than 400,000 distinct CDR3 sequences, roughly 15% seen once. V lost 3 bases and J lost 3, with 16 bases in between. The germline gives CDR1 DFQATT, CDR2 SNEGSKA (reference sequence). The CDR3 spans 15 residues. This sample also appeared in a second study, on yellow fever vaccine responses in identical twins.

The TCR was taken from a woman aged 18-35 years in good health. The gene calls are TRBV20-1 and TRBJ2-3, with D maybe TRBD2 (6 bases). The sample was CD4+ T cells sorted from blood. The CDR3 reads CSARAPTSRTDTQYF. The CDR3 nucleotides are TGCAGTGCTAGGGCCCCGACTAGTAGGACAGATACGCAGTATTTT.